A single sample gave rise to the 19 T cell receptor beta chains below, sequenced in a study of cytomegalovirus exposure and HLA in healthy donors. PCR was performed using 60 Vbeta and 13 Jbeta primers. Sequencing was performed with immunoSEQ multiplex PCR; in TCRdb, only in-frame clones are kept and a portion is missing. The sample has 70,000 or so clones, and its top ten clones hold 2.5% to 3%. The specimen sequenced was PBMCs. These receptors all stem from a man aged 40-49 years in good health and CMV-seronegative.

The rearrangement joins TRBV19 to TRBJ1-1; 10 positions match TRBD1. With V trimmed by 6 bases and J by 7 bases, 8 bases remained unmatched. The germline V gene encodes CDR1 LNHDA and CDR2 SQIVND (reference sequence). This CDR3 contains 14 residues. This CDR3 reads CASRRTGGEGEAFF. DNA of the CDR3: TGTGCCAGTAGGAGGACAGGGGGGGAAGGTGAAGCTTTCTTT.

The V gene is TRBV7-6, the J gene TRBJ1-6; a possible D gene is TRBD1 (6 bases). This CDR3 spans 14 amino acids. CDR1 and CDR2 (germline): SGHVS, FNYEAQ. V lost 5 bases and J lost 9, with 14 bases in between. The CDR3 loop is CASSPGHLPSPLHF. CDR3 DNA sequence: TGTGCCAGCAGCCCGGGACACCTCCCTTCACCCCTCCACTTT.

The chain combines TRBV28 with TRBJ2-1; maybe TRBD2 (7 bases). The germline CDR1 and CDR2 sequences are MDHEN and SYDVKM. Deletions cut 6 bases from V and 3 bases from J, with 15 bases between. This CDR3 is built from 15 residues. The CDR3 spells CASSLGGGLYNEQFF. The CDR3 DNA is TGTGCCAGCAGCCTTGGCGGGGGCCTCTACAATGAGCAGTTCTTC.

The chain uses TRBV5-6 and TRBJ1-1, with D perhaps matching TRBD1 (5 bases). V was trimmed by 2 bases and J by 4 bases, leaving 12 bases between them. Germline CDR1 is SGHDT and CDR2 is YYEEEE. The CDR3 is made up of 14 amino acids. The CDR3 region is CASSLAGRGTEAFF. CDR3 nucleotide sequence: TGTGCCAGCAGCTTAGCGGGGAGGGGCACTGAAGCTTTCTTT. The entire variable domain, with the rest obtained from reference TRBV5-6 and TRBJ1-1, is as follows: DAGVTQSPTHLIKTRGQQVTLRCSPKSGHDTVSWYQQALGQGPQFIFQYYEEEERQRGNFPDRFSGHQFPNYSSELNVNALLLGDSALYLCASSLAGRGTEAFFGQGTRLTVV.

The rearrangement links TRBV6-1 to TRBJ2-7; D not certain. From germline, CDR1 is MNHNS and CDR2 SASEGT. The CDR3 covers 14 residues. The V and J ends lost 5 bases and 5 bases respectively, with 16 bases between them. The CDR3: CASSQPYSGNEQYF. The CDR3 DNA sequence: TGTGCCAGCAGTCAACCCTACTCAGGAAACGAGCAGTACTTC.

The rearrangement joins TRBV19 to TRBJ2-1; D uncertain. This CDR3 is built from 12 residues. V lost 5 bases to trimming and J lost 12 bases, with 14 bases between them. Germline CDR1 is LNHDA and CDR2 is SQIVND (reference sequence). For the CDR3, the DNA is TGTGCCAGTAGTCCCTCGGTAGTCACGCAGTTCTTC. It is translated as CASSPSVVTQFF.

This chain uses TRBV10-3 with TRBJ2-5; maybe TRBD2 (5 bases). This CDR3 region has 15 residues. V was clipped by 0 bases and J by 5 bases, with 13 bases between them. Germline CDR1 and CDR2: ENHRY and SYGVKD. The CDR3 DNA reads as TGTGCCATCAGTGAGTCTACCGCGGGCGGGGAGACCCAGTACTTC. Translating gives CAISESTAGGETQYF.

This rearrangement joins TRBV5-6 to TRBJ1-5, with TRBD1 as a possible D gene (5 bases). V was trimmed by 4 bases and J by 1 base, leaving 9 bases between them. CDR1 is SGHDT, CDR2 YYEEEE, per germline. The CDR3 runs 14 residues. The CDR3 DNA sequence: TGTGCCAGCAGCCCGGGACTGAGCAATCAGCCCCAGCATTTT. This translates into CASSPGLSNQPQHF. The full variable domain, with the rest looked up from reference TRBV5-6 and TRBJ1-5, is DAGVTQSPTHLIKTRGQQVTLRCSPKSGHDTVSWYQQALGQGPQFIFQYYEEEERQRGNFPDRFSGHQFPNYSSELNVNALLLGDSALYLCASSPGLSNQPQHFGDGTRLSIL.

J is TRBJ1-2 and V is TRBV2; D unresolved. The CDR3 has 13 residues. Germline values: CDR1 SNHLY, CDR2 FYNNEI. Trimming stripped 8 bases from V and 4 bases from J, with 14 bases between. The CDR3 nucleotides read TGTGCCAGCCGCGACCGGGGAGGCTATGGCTACACCTTC. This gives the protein CASRDRGGYGYTF. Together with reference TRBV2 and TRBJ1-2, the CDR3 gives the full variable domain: EPEVTQTPSHQVTQMGQEVILRCVPISNHLYFYWYRQILGQKVEFLVSFYNNEISEKSEIFDDQFSVERPDGSNFTLKIRSTKLEDSAMYFCASRDRGGYGYTFGSGTRLTVV.

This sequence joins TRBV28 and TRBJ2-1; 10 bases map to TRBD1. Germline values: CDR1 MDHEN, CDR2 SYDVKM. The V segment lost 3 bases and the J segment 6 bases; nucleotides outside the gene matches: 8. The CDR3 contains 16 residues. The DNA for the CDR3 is TGTGCCAGCAGTTTCCCCGGGACAGGGGCGGGCAATGAGCAGTTCTTC. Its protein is CASSFPGTGAGNEQFF.

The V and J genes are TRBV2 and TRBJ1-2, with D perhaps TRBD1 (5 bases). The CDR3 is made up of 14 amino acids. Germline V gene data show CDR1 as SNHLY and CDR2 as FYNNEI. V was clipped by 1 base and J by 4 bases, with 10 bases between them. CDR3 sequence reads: CASSEGGGVYGYTF. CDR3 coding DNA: TGTGCCAGCAGTGAAGGGGGAGGGGTCTATGGCTACACCTTC.

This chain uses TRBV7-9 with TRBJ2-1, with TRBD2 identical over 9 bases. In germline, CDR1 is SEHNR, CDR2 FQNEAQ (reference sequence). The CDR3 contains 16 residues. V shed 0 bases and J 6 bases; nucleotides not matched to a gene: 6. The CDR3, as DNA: TGTGCCAGCAGCTTAGCGGGGCGGGGGGGATCCAATGAGCAGTTCTTC. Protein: CASSLAGRGGSNEQFF.

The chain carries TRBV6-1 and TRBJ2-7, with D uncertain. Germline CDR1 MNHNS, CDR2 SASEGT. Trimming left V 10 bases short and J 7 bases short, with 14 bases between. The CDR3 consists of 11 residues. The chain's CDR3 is CAITPLLEQYF. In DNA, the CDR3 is TGTGCCATTACCCCTCTATTGGAGCAGTACTTC.

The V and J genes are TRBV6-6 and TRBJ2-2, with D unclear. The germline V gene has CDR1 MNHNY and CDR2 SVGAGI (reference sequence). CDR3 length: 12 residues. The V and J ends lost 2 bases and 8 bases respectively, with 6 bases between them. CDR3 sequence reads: CASSYTQGELFF. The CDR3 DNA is TGTGCCAGCAGTTACACCCAGGGGGAGCTGTTTTTT.

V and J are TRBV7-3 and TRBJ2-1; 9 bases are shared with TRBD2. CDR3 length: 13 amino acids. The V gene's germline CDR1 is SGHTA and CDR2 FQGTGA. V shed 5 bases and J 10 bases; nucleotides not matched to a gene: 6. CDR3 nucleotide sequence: TGTGCCAGCAGCACAACCGGGACTAGCGAGCAGTTCTTC. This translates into CASSTTGTSEQFF.

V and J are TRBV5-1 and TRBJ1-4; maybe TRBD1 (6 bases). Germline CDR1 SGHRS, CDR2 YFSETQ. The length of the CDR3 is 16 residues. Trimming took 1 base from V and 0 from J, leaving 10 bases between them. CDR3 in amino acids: CASSLFGQTTNEKLFF. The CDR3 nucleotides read TGCGCCAGCAGCTTGTTCGGACAGACAACTAATGAAAAACTGTTTTTT.

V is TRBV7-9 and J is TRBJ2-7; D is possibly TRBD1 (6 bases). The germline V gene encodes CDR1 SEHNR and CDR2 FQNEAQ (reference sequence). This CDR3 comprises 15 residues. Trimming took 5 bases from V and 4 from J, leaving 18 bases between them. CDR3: CASSQTGMGVYEQYF. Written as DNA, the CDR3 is TGTGCCAGCAGCCAAACAGGGATGGGAGTATACGAGCAGTACTTC.

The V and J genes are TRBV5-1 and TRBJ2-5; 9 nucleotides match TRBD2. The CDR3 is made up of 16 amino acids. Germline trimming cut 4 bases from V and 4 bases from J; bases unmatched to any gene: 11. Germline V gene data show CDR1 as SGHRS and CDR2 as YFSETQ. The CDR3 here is CASSLGASGVGETQYF. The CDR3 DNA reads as TGCGCCAGCAGCCTGGGTGCTAGCGGGGTAGGAGAGACCCAGTACTTC.

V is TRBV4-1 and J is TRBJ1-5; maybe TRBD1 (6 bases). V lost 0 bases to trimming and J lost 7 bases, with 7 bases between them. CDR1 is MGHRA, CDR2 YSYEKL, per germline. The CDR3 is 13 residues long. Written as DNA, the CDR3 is TGCGCCAGCAGCCAAGATCAGGGGCAGCCCCAGCATTTT. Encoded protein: CASSQDQGQPQHF.